Listed below are T cell receptor beta chains from one sample, sequenced in a study of T cells after yellow fever vaccination. TCRdb itself ran the 5' RACE reads through MiXCR, one entry per CDR3 protein. The data contain 600,000 to 750,000 distinct CDR3 sequences, around an eighth of them singletons. This specimen consisted of PBMCs, obtained on the day of the yellow fever booster vaccination. These receptors were obtained from a young man who received the YFV17D yellow fever vaccine. Each CDR3 is given with its conserved first and last residue. Each record gives: clone size, V gene, J gene, D gene, CDR3 protein, CDR3 DNA. A D gene is named only where the DNA matches it firmly. Rows give clone size only sometimes, using once, few, many, or a class for an expanded clone.

size: few; V: TRBV5-6; J: TRBJ2-2; D: NA; CDR3: CASSWELTGELFF; DNA: TGTGCCAGCAGCTGGGAGCTCACCGGGGAGCTGTTTTTT
size: NA; V: TRBV28; J: TRBJ2-5; D: TRBD2; CDR3: CASSRLADKETQYF; DNA: TGTGCCAGCAGTCGGCTAGCGGACAAAGAGACCCAGTACTTC
size: NA; V: TRBV6-1; J: TRBJ2-7; D: TRBD2; CDR3: CASSIGLAGAHSYEQYF; DNA: TGTGCCAGCAGTATCGGACTAGCGGGAGCTCACTCCTACGAGCAGTACTTC
size: NA; V: TRBV7-2; J: TRBJ2-2; D: NA; CDR3: CASRLDRLYTGEQFF; DNA: TGTGCCAGCAGACTAGACAGACTTTACACCGGGGAGCAGTTTTTT
size: few; V: TRBV20-1; J: TRBJ2-1; D: NA; CDR3: CSALGRLTNEQFF; DNA: TGCAGTGCCCTGGGGAGACTGACGAATGAGCAGTTCTTC
size: many; V: TRBV3-1; J: TRBJ2-2; D: NA; CDR3: CASSQVLPGELFF; DNA: TGTGCCAGCAGCCAAGTTCTCCCCGGGGAGCTGTTTTTT
size: NA; V: TRBV7-6; J: TRBJ1-1; D: NA; CDR3: CASSLSGGVDTEAFF; DNA: TGTGCCAGCAGCCTATCCGGGGGGGTAGACACTGAAGCTTTCTTT
size: NA; V: TRBV12-3/TRBV12-4; J: TRBJ1-2; D: NA; CDR3: CASSFARGNYGYTF; DNA: TGTGCCAGCAGTTTCGCACGGGGCAACTATGGCTACACCTTC
size: NA; V: TRBV28; J: TRBJ2-1; D: NA; CDR3: CASSGGIYNEQFF; DNA: TGTGCCAGCTCCGGCGGGATCTACAATGAGCAGTTCTTC
size: many; V: TRBV7-9; J: TRBJ2-5; D: NA; CDR3: CASSLSGRGGGETQYF; DNA: TGTGCCAGCAGCTTAAGCGGCAGGGGAGGCGGGGAGACCCAGTACTTC
size: few; V: TRBV6-5; J: TRBJ1-3; D: TRBD1; CDR3: CASSYPPTGWTNTIYF; DNA: TGTGCCAGCAGTTACCCCCCGACAGGGTGGACAAACACCATATATTTT
size: NA; V: TRBV15; J: TRBJ2-7; D: TRBD1; CDR3: CATRNNDRGYEQYF; DNA: TGTGCCACCAGGAATAACGACAGGGGCTACGAGCAGTACTTC